This TCR beta chain was observed in a study of blood T cells in healthy people across ages. This clonotype appeared a single time. The CDR3 totals 19 residues. The germline V gene encodes CDR1 KGHDR and CDR2 SFDVKD. Trimming took 8 bases from V and 4 from J; bases not matched to a gene: 18. Through a sample-barcoded 5' primer and a J-beta primer mix, a second PCR was run for 7 to 11 cycles. One entry per CDR3 protein, called by TCRdb with MiXCR from the 5' RACE reads. The sample lists nearly 800,000 distinct CDR3 sequences, more than 50% occurring once. This sequence joins TRBV24-1 and TRBJ2-1; 11 nucleotides line up with TRBD2. The TCR was taken from a man aged 35 to 55 in good health. The specimen was blood. CDR3 DNA sequence: TGTGCCACCATCATCCAGGGGGCGACTAGCGGGATTATTTACAATGAGCAGTTCTTC. Amino acid sequence: CATIIQGATSGIIYNEQFF.